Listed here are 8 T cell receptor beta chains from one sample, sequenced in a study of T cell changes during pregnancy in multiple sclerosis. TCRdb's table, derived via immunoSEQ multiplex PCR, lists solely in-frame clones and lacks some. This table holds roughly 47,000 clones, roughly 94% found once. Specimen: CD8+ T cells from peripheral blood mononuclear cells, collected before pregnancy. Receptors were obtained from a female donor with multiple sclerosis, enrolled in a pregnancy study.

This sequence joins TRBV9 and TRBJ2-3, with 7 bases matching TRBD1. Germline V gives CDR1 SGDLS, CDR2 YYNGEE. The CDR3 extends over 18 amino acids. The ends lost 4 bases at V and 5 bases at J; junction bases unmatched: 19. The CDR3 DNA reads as TGTGCCAGCAGCCACCATACGGCTGGAGGACAGGTAAAAGATACGCAGTATTTT. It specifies CASSHHTAGGQVKDTQYF.

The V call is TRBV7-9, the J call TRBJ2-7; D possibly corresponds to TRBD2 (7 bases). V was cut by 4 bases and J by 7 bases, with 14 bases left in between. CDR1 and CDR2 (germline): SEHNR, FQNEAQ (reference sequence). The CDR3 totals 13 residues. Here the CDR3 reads CASSSERGGEQYF. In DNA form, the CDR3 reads TGTGCCAGCAGCTCCGAAAGGGGGGGAGAGCAGTACTTC.

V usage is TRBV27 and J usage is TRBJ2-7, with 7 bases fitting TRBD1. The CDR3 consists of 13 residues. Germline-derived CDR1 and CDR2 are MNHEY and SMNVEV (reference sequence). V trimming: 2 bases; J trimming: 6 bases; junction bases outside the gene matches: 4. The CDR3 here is CASSLDREGEQYF. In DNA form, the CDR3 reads TGTGCCAGCAGTTTAGACAGGGAAGGCGAGCAGTACTTC.

CDR3 residues: CASSPDYRAKNIQYF. CDR3 in DNA: TGTGCCAGCAGCCCGGACTACCGAGCCAAAAACATTCAGTACTTC. This chain links TRBV27 with TRBJ2-4; perhaps TRBD2 as D (6 bases). The germline V and J ends were trimmed by 6 bases and 0 bases, with 12 bases remaining between them. Germline V CDR1 and CDR2: MNHEY, SMNVEV (reference sequence). This CDR3 comprises 15 residues.

The chain's CDR3 is CASNKGGRDRAPWREKLFF. For the CDR3, the DNA is TGTGCCAGCAACAAGGGGGGGAGGGATCGAGCCCCTTGGCGAGAAAAACTGTTTTTT. The rearrangement links TRBV21-1 to TRBJ1-4. TRBV21-1 is an annotated pseudogene. The CDR3 runs to 19 residues.

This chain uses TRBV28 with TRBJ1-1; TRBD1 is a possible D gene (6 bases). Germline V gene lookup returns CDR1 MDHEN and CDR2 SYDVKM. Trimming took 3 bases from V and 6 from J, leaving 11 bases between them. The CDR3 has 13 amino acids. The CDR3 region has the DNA TGTGCCAGCAGTTTTTCCGGGGGGCCTGAAGCTTTCTTT. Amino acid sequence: CASSFSGGPEAFF.

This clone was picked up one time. The chain's CDR3 is CASSYLGAHDEAFF. The CDR3 DNA is TGTGCCAGCAGTTACCTCGGAGCACACGACGAGGCTTTCTTT. The genes are TRBV6-5 and TRBJ1-1; D ambiguous. The CDR3 runs to 14 residues. Per germline, CDR1 MNHEY and CDR2 SVGAGI. The V end lost 2 bases, the J end lost 11 bases, and 18 bases lay between the germline ends.

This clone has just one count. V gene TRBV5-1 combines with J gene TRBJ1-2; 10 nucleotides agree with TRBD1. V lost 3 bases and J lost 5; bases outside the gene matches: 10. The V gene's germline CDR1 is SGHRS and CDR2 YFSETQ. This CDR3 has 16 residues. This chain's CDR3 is CASSSSPGTGEYGYTF. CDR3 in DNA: TGCGCCAGCAGCTCAAGTCCCGGGACAGGGGAATATGGCTACACCTTC.